A selection of T cell receptor beta chains follows, all from one sample in a study of shared T cell receptors in the human thymus. Clones were sequenced by immunoSEQ multiplex PCR, and TCRdb holds only the in-frame ones, with some missing. The table records hundreds of thousands of clones, roughly 94% of them present only once. The sample consisted of thymocytes. Receptors were obtained from a human donor. Each CDR3 is given with its conserved first and last residue. The order of the fields is clone size, V gene, J gene, D gene, CDR3 protein, CDR3 DNA. D genes are given only for firm matches. A clone size is listed for some rows: how often the clone was seen (once, few, many), or a class if it is expanded.

size: .; V: TRBV7-9; J: TRBJ2-2; D: TRBD2; CDR3: CASSSPGASGRYTGELFF; DNA: TGTGCCAGCAGCTCACCGGGGGCTAGCGGGAGATACACCGGGGAGCTGTTTTTT
size: .; V: TRBV4-1; J: TRBJ2-3; D: .; CDR3: CASSQARPISDTQYF; DNA: TGCGCCAGCAGCCAAGCAAGGCCAATCTCAGATACGCAGTATTTT
size: .; V: TRBV7-9; J: TRBJ2-7; D: TRBD1; CDR3: CASSFRDRGHEQYF; DNA: TGTGCCAGCAGCTTCCGGGACAGGGGCCACGAGCAGTACTTC
size: .; V: TRBV4-2; J: TRBJ2-7; D: TRBD2; CDR3: CASSQGGLAGDYEQYF; DNA: TGTGCCAGCAGCCAAGGGGGACTAGCGGGAGACTACGAGCAGTACTTC
size: .; V: TRBV6-5; J: TRBJ2-7; D: TRBD2; CDR3: CASSYKGTKTYEQYF; DNA: TGTGCCAGCAGTTACAAAGGGACTAAAACCTACGAGCAGTACTTC
size: .; V: TRBV28; J: TRBJ2-3; D: .; CDR3: CASIQFPSTDTQYF; DNA: TGTGCCAGCATTCAGTTCCCTAGCACAGATACGCAGTATTTT
size: .; V: TRBV18; J: TRBJ1-2; D: .; CDR3: CASSSRGGRGYTF; DNA: TGTGCCAGCTCATCTCGAGGGGGGCGAGGCTACACCTTC
size: .; V: TRBV5-1; J: TRBJ2-7; D: .; CDR3: CASSLGGRGLGGYEQYF; DNA: TGCGCCAGCAGCTTGGGGGGGCGAGGCCTTGGCGGCTACGAGCAGTACTTC
size: .; V: TRBV19; J: TRBJ1-5; D: TRBD1; CDR3: CASSIARGQGPGGNQPQHF; DNA: TGTGCCAGTAGTATAGCACGAGGACAGGGGCCGGGTGGCAATCAGCCCCAGCATTTT
size: .; V: TRBV7-8; J: TRBJ2-1; D: .; CDR3: CASTGSYNEQFF; DNA: TGTGCAAGCACTGGCTCCTACAATGAGCAGTTCTTC
size: few; V: TRBV10-3; J: TRBJ1-5; D: .; CDR3: CAISEPGRTQPQHF; DNA: TGTGCCATCAGTGAGCCAGGGCGGACTCAGCCCCAGCATTTT